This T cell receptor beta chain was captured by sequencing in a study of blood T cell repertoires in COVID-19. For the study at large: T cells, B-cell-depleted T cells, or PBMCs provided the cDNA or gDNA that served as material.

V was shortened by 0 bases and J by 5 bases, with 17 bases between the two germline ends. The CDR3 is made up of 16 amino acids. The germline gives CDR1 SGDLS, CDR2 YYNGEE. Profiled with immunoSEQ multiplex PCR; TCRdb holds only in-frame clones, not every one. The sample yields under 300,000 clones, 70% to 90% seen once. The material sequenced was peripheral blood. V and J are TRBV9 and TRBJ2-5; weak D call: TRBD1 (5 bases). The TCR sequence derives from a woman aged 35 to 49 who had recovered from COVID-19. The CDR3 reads CASSVDPVTASETQYF. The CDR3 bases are TGTGCCAGCAGCGTAGACCCAGTGACAGCCTCCGAGACCCAGTACTTC.